This T cell receptor beta chain was found in a study of shared clonotypes between healthy human individuals. Selected positively for CCR7 and CD45RO-negative, naive CD8 cells excluded terminally differentiated effector memory CD45RA+ cells. Notes on the study in general: It was the non-shared clonotypes that had lower generation probabilities than clonotypes shared by all four donors. Limitation of the genetic and exposure-history diversity represented came from the few donors.

This was a deep-level run. Clones were read by immunoSEQ multiplex PCR, and TCRdb kept only the in-frame ones, dropping some. The sample holds about 1,900,000 clones, about 95% seen once. On this clone itself: The target antigen is unknown. Distinct nucleotide sequences in the sample also encode this CDR3.

The source of this sequence is a man between 18 and 35 years old in good health. The source material was naive CD8+ T cells sorted from blood.

This CDR3 is CASSITSLYEQYF. The CDR3 nucleotides read TGTGCCAGTAGTATAACCAGTCTCTACGAGCAGTACTTC. V usage is TRBV19 and J usage is TRBJ2-7; D gene uncertain. Deletions cut 2 bases from V and 3 bases from J, with 8 bases between. CDR1 is LNHDA and CDR2 is SQIVND in the germline V gene (reference sequence). The CDR3 is 13 amino acids.